The source of this TCR beta chain is a study of cytomegalovirus exposure and HLA in healthy donors. Study details: According to later analysis, the same platform produced the roughly 120 validation and several hundred first-cohort repertoires.

The V gene lost 5 bases and the J gene lost 3 bases, with 11 bases spanning the gap. The germline V gene has CDR1 MNHNS and CDR2 SASEGT. The CDR3 consists of 14 residues. TCRdb's copy holds only in-frame clones and misses some; the assay was immunoSEQ multiplex PCR. The sample has roughly 180,000 clones; about nine tenths are singletons. Study-wide results and limits: In a later analysis, first-cohort TCR clusters were found to tend to co-occur in the 100 to 150 validation repertoires.

Worth noting for this clone: The antigen is undetermined.

While the first cohort had around 700 subjects, the donors belonged to the separate validation cohort of about 120 subjects. This rearrangement joins TRBV6-1 to TRBJ1-5; a possible D gene is TRBD1 (6 bases). The specimen was PBMCs. The clonotype comes from a man younger than 45 in good health and CMV-seropositive. In DNA, the CDR3 is TGTGCCAGCAGTATGCGGGGGGCCAATCAGCCCCAGCATTTT. Translated, it gives CASSMRGANQPQHF.